This T cell receptor (beta chain) was identified in a study of control samples from healthy donors and cancer patients. Profiling relied on immunoSEQ multiplex PCR, and the TCRdb table lists in-frame clones only, not all of them. This sample carries 63,000 or so clones, over 75% of them seen once, and the ten largest clones take about 26%. CDR1 MNHEY and CDR2 SMNVEV come from the germline V gene (reference sequence). CDR3 length equals 13 residues. Trimming took off 1 base at V and 7 bases at J, with 8 bases between the two ends. Sequencing input: blood. This TCR derives from a man in his forties or fifties in good health. This rearrangement joins TRBV27 to TRBJ2-1; TRBD2 is a possible D gene (6 bases). CDR3 region: CASSLFAGNEQFF. In nucleotides, the CDR3 is TGTGCCAGCAGTTTATTTGCGGGGAATGAGCAGTTCTTC.